These 18 T cell receptor beta chains were sequenced from one sample in a study of identifying expanded T cells in peripheral blood. Assay used: immunoSEQ multiplex PCR; TCRdb lists only in-frame clones, some missing. The repertoire holds approximately 85,000 clones, with 88% as singletons. The sequencing sample was made of blood. The receptors shown here come from a person between 18 and 69 years old in good health.

The V call is TRBV4-1, the J call TRBJ1-2, with 7 bases that match TRBD1. The CDR3 covers 15 residues. Trimming at V came to 0 bases and at J to 7 bases, leaving 8 bases not matched to a gene. The germline V gene has CDR1 MGHRA and CDR2 YSYEKL. The CDR3 region has the DNA TGCGCCAGCAGCCAAGATGAGAGGGGGCTAGGTGGCTACACCTTC. It specifies CASSQDERGLGGYTF.

V and J are TRBV5-1 and TRBJ2-7; D is undetermined. Deletions cut 0 bases from V and 2 bases from J, with 12 bases between. CDR3 length: 15 amino acids. Germline loops: CDR1 SGHRS, CDR2 YFSETQ. CDR3 bases: TGCGCCAGCAGCTTGGGTGGACCCGGAACCTACGAGCAGTACTTC. Amino acids: CASSLGGPGTYEQYF.

In DNA form, the CDR3 reads TGTGCCAGCAGCCCTGGACTGAGGGATGGCTACACCTTC. This encodes CASSPGLRDGYTF. J is TRBJ1-2 and V is TRBV9; D gene unclear. This CDR3 spans 13 amino acids. The V and J ends lost 4 bases and 6 bases respectively, with 13 bases between them. Per the germline V gene, CDR1 is SGDLS and CDR2 is YYNGEE.

Written as DNA, the CDR3 is TGTGCCAGCTCACTCGGGGCATCCACCTACGAGCAGTACTTC. This translates into CASSLGASTYEQYF. This rearrangement joins TRBV18 to TRBJ2-7; D could derive from TRBD1 or TRBD2 (5 bases each). The CDR3 contains 14 residues. Germline V gene lookup returns CDR1 KGHSH and CDR2 LQKENI. Trimming shortened V by 4 bases and J by 2 bases, and 12 bases separated the two germline ends.

This clone was recorded at least ten times. CDR3 sequence reads: CASSPHTTGELFF. CDR3 in DNA: TGTGCCAGCTCACCCCACACCACCGGGGAGCTGTTTTTT. V gene TRBV18 combines with J gene TRBJ2-2; D ambiguous. The CDR3 sequence is 13 residues long. Looked up from germline, CDR1 is KGHSH and CDR2 is LQKENI. With 3 bases removed from V and 4 bases from J, the gap between germline ends came to 6 bases.

This CDR3 is CSVFSPWAEGIRETQYF. CDR3 DNA: TGCAGCGTTTTCTCCCCCTGGGCGGAGGGGATAAGAGAGACCCAGTACTTC. The V and J genes are TRBV29-1 and TRBJ2-5, with a weak D call TRBD2 (6 bases). Trimming removed 5 bases from V and 4 bases from J, with 26 bases in between. There are 17 residues in the CDR3. CDR1 SQVTM and CDR2 ANQGSEA come from the germline V gene. Full variable domain (remainder filled in from reference TRBV29-1 and TRBJ2-5): SAVISQKPSRDICQRGTSLTIQCQVDSQVTMMFWYRQQPGQSLTLIATANQGSEATYESGFVIDKFPISRPNLTFSTLTVSNMSPEDSSIYLCSVFSPWAEGIRETQYFGPGTRLLVL.

The chain couples TRBV18 to TRBJ1-2; TRBD1 agrees at 12 bases. After removal of 8 bases from V and 6 bases from J, the junction contained 4 bases not matched to a gene. The CDR3 spans 13 residues. Per the germline V gene, CDR1 is KGHSH and CDR2 is LQKENI. The CDR3 reads CASGTGGDNGYTF. The CDR3 DNA reads TGTGCCAGCGGGACAGGGGGCGATAATGGCTACACCTTC.

This chain uses TRBV9 with TRBJ1-3; 7 bases align to TRBD1. The V and J ends lost 5 bases and 2 bases, in that order; junction bases with no gene match: 16. This CDR3 contains 18 residues. Germline V gene sequence: CDR1 SGDLS, CDR2 YYNGEE. In DNA form, the CDR3 reads TGTGCCAGCAGTGGACAGTCAGGGGGGACCGGGGCTGGAAACACCATATATTTT. Its protein product is CASSGQSGGTGAGNTIYF.

The CDR3 DNA sequence: TGTGCCAGCAGTGAATTAGCCCCCACTGAAGCTTTCTTT. The encoded protein is CASSELAPTEAFF. The V and J genes are TRBV25-1 and TRBJ1-1; D is undetermined. Per the germline V gene, CDR1 is MGHDK and CDR2 is SYGVNS. The V end lost 1 base, the J end lost 4 bases, and 7 bases lay between the germline ends. The CDR3 is 13 amino acids.

V is TRBV5-1 and J is TRBJ2-5, with 8 bases that match TRBD2. The CDR3 loop spans 17 amino acids. The J segment lost 5 bases and the V segment lost 7 bases, leaving 19 bases of the junction unmatched. CDR1 is SGHRS, CDR2 YFSETQ, per germline. CDR3 sequence (DNA): TGCGCCAGCTCCTCACGACCGGCCGTCCCGGGAGGGGAGACCCAGTACTTC. Its protein is CASSSRPAVPGGETQYF.

J is TRBJ2-5 and V is TRBV5-1; D remains unclear. CDR1 is SGHRS, CDR2 YFSETQ, per germline. Trimming took 4 bases from V and 2 from J, leaving 3 bases between them. The CDR3 runs to 11 residues. The CDR3 DNA follows: TGCGCCAGCAGCGTGCAAGAGACCCAGTACTTC. Amino acid sequence: CASSVQETQYF.

This clone was seen more than once but under ten times. This chain links TRBV4-3 with TRBJ1-5, with 8 bases identical to TRBD1. The CDR3 has 15 residues. Germline V gene data show CDR1 as LGHNA and CDR2 as YSLEER. After removal of 4 bases from V and 5 bases from J, the junction contained 7 bases not matched to a gene. The CDR3 bases are TGCGCCAGCAGCCGAGACGTACAGGGGGATCAGCCCCAGCATTTT. As protein: CASSRDVQGDQPQHF.

This clone was recorded a few times. This chain uses TRBV6-5 with TRBJ1-6; maybe TRBD1 (6 bases). Trimming took 0 bases from V and 6 from J, leaving 12 bases between them. Germline V gene sequence: CDR1 MNHEY, CDR2 SVGAGI. The CDR3 consists of 16 residues. The CDR3 DNA reads TGTGCCAGCAGTTACTCCCCGATAGGGGGTAATTCACCCCTCCACTTT. Translated, it gives CASSYSPIGGNSPLHF.

This clone was counted many times. V usage is TRBV11-2 and J usage is TRBJ2-7, with D unclear. With 3 bases removed from V and 6 bases from J, the gap between germline ends came to 3 bases. The germline V gene has CDR1 SGHAT and CDR2 FQNNGV. The CDR3 runs to 10 residues. CDR3 sequence (DNA): TGTGCCAGCAGCTTCACCGAGCAGTACTTC. Protein sequence: CASSFTEQYF.

V usage is TRBV7-6 and J usage is TRBJ1-3, with TRBD1 matching over 7 bases. This CDR3 has 14 residues. J lost 2 bases, V lost 5 bases, and 3 bases had no gene match. The germline gives CDR1 SGHVS, CDR2 FNYEAQ. The CDR3 DNA follows: TGTGCCAGCAGCCCGACAGGGACTGGAAACACCATATATTTT. Encoded protein: CASSPTGTGNTIYF.

This clone was counted a single time. V is TRBV5-1 and J is TRBJ1-5; D gene ambiguous. The CDR3 is 14 amino acids. Trimming left V 4 bases short and J 0 bases short, with 8 bases between. CDR1 and CDR2 from the germline V gene are SGHRS and YFSETQ. As DNA, the CDR3 is TGCGCCAGCAGCCCCTCCCCTAGCAATCAGCCCCAGCATTTT. Translating gives CASSPSPSNQPQHF.

CDR3 sequence: CAWSGGETQYF. In DNA form, the CDR3 reads TGTGCCTGGAGTGGGGGGGAGACCCAGTACTTC. This rearrangement joins TRBV30 to TRBJ2-5; D could derive from TRBD1 or TRBD2 (5 bases each). This CDR3 spans 11 amino acids. V dropped 1 base and J dropped 5 bases, with 5 bases sitting between them. Germline CDR1 is GTSNPN and CDR2 is SVGIG (reference sequence).

This chain uses TRBV10-3 with TRBJ1-1; D is undetermined. This CDR3 contains 13 residues. Germline V gene data show CDR1 as ENHRY and CDR2 as SYGVKD. Between the trimmed V and J ends, which lost 3 bases and 0 bases, there was a span of 5 bases. CDR3 DNA: TGTGCCATCAGTGAACAGCTGAACACTGAAGCTTTCTTT. Protein sequence: CAISEQLNTEAFF.